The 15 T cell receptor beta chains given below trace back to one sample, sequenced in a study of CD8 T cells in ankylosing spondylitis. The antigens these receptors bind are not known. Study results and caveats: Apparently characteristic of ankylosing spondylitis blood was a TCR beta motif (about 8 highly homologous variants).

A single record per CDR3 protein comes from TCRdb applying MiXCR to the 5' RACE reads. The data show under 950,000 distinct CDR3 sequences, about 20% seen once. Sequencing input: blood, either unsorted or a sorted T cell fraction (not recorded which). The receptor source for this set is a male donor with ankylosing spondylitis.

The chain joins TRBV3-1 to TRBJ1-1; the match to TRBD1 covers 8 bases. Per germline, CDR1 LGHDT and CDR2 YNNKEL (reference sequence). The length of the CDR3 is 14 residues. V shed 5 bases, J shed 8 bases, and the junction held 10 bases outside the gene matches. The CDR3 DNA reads TGTGCCAGCAGCAACGAAGACAGGGGTGGGGAAGCTTTCTTT. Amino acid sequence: CASSNEDRGGEAFF.

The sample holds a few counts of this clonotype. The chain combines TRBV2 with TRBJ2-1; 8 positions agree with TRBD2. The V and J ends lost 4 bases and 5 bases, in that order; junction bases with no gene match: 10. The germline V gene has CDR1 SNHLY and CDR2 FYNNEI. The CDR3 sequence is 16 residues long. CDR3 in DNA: TGTGCCAGCAGTGCCCTGTCGGGGGGGCACAACAATGAGCAGTTCTTC. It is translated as CASSALSGGHNNEQFF.

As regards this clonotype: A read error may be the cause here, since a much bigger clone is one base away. CDR3 region: CATGAGELFF. In nucleotides, the CDR3 is TGTGCCACCGGGGCCGGGGAGCTGTTTTTT. The chain is built from TRBV19 and TRBJ2-2; weak D call: TRBD2 (5 bases). Germline V gene lookup returns CDR1 LNHDA and CDR2 SQIVND (reference sequence). The CDR3 extends over 10 amino acids. Trimming pared 10 bases from V and 6 bases from J, leaving 6 bases between.

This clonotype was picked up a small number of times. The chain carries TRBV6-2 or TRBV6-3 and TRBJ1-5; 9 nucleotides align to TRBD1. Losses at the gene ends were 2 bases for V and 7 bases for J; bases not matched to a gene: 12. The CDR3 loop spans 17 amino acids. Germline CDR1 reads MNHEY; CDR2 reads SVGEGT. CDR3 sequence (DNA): TGTGCCAGCAGTTACGCGGGACAGGGACAGTTAGGACAGCCCCAGCATTTT. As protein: CASSYAGQGQLGQPQHF.

In DNA, the CDR3 is TGCAGTGCTAGTGAACATAAATCGGGAGGCTACACCTTC. This codes for CSASEHKSGGYTF. V gene TRBV20-1 combines with J gene TRBJ1-2; D uncertain. V was pared by 3 bases and J by 8 bases, with 16 bases between. Germline CDR1 is DFQATT and CDR2 is SNEGSKA (reference sequence). This CDR3 is built from 13 residues.

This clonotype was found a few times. The CDR3 nucleotides are TGTGCCAGCAGTTTTTCGATAGGGGGGTACGAGCAGTACTTC. Translating it yields CASSFSIGGYEQYF. V usage is TRBV12-3 or TRBV12-4 and J usage is TRBJ2-7; D assignment may be TRBD1 or TRBD2 (6 bases each). The V end was cut by 3 bases, the J end by 4 bases, with 13 bases between. The CDR3 has 14 residues.

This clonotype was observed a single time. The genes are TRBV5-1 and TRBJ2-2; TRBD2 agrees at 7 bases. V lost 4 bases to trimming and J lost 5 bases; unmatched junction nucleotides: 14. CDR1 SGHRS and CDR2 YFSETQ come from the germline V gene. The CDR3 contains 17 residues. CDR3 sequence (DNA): TGCGCCAGCAGCCTCGACCCAGCGGGGCCAGCTACCGGGGAGCTGTTTTTT. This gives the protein CASSLDPAGPATGELFF.

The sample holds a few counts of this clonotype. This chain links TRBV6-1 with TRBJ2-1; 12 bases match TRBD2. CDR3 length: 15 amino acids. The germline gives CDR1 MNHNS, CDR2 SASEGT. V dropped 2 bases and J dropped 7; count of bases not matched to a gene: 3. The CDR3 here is CASSELAGGPNEQFF. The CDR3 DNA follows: TGTGCCAGCAGTGAACTAGCGGGAGGGCCAAATGAGCAGTTCTTC.

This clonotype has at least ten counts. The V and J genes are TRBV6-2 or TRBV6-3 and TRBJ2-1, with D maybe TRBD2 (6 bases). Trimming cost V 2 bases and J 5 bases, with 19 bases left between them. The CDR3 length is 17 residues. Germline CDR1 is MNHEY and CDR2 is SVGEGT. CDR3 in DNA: TGTGCCAGCAGTTACACAGAGAGCGGGCCCTTCAACAATGAGCAGTTCTTC. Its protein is CASSYTESGPFNNEQFF.

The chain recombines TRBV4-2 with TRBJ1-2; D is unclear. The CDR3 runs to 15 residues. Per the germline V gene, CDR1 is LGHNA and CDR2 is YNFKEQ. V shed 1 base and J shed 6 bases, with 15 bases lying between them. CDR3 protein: CASSQAPLGWDGYTF. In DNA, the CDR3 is TGTGCCAGCAGCCAAGCCCCGCTGGGCTGGGATGGCTACACCTTC.

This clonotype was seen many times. The CDR3 nucleotides read TGCAGCGGAGGGACAGGGGAAAGGAACGAGCAGTACTTC. The encoded protein is CSGGTGERNEQYF. The gene calls are TRBV29-1 and TRBJ2-7; the match to TRBD1 covers 10 bases. The CDR3 extends over 13 amino acids. Germline CDR1 reads SQVTM; CDR2 reads ANQGSEA. The J segment lost 5 bases and the V segment lost 7 bases, leaving 8 bases of the junction unmatched.

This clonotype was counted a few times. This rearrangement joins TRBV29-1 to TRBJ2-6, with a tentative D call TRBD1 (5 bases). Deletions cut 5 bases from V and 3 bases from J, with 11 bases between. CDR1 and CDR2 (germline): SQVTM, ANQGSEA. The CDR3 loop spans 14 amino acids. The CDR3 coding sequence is TGCAGCGTTCTTCGAACAGGTGGGGCCAACGTCCTGACTTTC. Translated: CSVLRTGGANVLTF.

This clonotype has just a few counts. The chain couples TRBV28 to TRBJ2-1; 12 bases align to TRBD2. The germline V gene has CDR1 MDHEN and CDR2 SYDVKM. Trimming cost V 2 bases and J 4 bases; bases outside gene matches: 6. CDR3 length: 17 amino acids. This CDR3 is CASSLPGLAGLYNEQFF. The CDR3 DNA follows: TGTGCCAGCAGTTTACCTGGACTAGCGGGGCTTTACAATGAGCAGTTCTTC.

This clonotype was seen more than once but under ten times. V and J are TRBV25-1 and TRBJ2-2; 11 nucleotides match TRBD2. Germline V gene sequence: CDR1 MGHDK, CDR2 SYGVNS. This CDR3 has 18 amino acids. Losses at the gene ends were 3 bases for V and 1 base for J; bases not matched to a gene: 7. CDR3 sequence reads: CASSETVTSGGNTGELFF. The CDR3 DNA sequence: TGTGCCAGCAGTGAGACCGTCACTAGCGGGGGGAACACCGGGGAGCTGTTTTTT.

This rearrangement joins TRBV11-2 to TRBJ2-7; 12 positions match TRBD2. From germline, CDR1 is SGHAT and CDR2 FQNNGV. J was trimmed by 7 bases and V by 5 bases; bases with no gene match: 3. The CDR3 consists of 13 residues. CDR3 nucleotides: TGTGCCAGCAGCCCCGGGACTAGCGGGGAGCAGTACTTC. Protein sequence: CASSPGTSGEQYF.